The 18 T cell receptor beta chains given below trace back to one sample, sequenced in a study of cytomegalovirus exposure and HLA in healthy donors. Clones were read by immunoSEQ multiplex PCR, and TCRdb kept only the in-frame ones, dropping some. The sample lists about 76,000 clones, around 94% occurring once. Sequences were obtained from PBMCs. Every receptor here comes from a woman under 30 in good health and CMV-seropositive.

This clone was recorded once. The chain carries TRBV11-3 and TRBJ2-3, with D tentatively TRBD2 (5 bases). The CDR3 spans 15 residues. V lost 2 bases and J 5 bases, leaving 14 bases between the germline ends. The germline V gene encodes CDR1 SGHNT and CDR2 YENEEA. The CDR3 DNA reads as TGTGCCAGCAGCTTACTAGGGCCCGCGGGAGATACGCAGTATTTT. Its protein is CASSLLGPAGDTQYF.

Written as DNA, the CDR3 is TGTGCCAGCTGGGGGCGGCCCAAAAACATTCAGTACTTC. Amino acid sequence: CASWGRPKNIQYF. V and J are TRBV2 and TRBJ2-4; tentatively, D is TRBD1 (6 bases). The length of the CDR3 is 13 residues. V was trimmed by 8 bases and J by 2 bases, leaving 10 bases between them. CDR1 and CDR2 from the germline V gene are SNHLY and FYNNEI. The variable domain in full, completed from reference TRBV2 and TRBJ2-4, reads EPEVTQTPSHQVTQMGQEVILRCVPISNHLYFYWYRQILGQKVEFLVSFYNNEISEKSEIFDDQFSVERPDGSNFTLKIRSTKLEDSAMYFCASWGRPKNIQYFGAGTRLSVL.

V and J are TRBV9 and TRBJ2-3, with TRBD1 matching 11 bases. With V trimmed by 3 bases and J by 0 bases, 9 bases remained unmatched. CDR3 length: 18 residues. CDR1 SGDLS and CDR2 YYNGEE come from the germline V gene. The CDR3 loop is CASSESGTGGTSTDTQYF. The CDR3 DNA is TGTGCCAGCAGCGAATCCGGGACAGGGGGAACTAGCACAGATACGCAGTATTTT.

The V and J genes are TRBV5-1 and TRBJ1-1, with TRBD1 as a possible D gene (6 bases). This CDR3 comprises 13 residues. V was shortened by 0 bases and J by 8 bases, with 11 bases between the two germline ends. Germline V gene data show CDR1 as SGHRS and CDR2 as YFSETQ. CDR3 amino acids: CASSLDNDREAFF. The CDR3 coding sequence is TGCGCCAGCAGCTTGGATAACGACAGGGAAGCTTTCTTT. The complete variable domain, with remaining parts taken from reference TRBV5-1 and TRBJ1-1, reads KAGVTQTPRYLIKTRGQQVTLSCSPISGHRSVSWYQQTPGQGLQFLFEYFSETQRNKGNFPGRFSGRQFSNSRSEMNVSTLELGDSALYLCASSLDNDREAFFGQGTRLTVV.

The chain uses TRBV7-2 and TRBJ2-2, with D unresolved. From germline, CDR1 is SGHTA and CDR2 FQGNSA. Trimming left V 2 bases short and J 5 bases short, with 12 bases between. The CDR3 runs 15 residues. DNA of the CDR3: TGTGCCAGCAGCTTAATGCCTACTTCGACCGGGGAGCTGTTTTTT. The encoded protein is CASSLMPTSTGELFF.

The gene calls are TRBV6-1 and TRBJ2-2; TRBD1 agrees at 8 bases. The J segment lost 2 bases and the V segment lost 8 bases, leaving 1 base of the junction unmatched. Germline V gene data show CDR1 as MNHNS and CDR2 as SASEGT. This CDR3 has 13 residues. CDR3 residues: CASDRGNTGELFF. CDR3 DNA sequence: TGTGCCAGCGACAGGGGTAACACCGGGGAGCTGTTTTTT.

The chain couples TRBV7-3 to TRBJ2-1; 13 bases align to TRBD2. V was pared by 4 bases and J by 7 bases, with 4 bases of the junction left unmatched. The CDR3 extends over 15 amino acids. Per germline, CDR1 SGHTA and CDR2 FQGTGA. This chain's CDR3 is CASSSLAGGPNEQFF. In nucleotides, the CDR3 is TGTGCCAGCAGCTCACTAGCGGGAGGGCCAAATGAGCAGTTCTTC.

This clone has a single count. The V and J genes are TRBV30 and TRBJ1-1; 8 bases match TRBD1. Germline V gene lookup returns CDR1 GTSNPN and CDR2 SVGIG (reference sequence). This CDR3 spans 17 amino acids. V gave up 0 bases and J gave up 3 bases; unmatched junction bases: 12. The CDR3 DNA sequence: TGTGCCTGGAGTGTCGCTAGCAGGGGGCTCAGGCACACTGAAGCTTTCTTT. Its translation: CAWSVASRGLRHTEAFF.

The CDR3 bases are TGTGCCAGCAGACTAGCGAAAAGCTCCTACAATGAGCAGTTCTTC. This gives the protein CASRLAKSSYNEQFF. The chain has TRBV6-1 and TRBJ2-1, with 7 bases that match TRBD2. This CDR3 has 15 amino acids. V trimming: 6 bases; J trimming: 0 bases; junction bases outside the gene matches: 5. Germline CDR1 reads MNHNS; CDR2 reads SASEGT.

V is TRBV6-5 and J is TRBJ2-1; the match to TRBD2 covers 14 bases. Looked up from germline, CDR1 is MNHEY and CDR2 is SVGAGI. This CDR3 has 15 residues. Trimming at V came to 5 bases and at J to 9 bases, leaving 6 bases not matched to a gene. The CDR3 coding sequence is TGTGCCAGCAGTAAGACTAGCGGGAGGGCCCTTGAGCAGTTCTTC. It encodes CASSKTSGRALEQFF.

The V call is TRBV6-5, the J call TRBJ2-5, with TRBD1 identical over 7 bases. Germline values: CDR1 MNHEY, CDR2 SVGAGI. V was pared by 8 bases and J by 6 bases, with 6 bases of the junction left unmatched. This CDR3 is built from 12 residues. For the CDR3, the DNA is TGTGCCAGCCTAGACAGGGTAAAGACCCAGTACTTC. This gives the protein CASLDRVKTQYF.

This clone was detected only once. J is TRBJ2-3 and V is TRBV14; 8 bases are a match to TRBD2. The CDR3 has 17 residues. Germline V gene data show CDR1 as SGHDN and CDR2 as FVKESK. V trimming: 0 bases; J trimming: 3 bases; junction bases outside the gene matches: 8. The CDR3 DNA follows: TGTGCCAGCAGCCAAGATTGGGGCGGGGGGCGGACAGATACGCAGTATTTT. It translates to CASSQDWGGGRTDTQYF.

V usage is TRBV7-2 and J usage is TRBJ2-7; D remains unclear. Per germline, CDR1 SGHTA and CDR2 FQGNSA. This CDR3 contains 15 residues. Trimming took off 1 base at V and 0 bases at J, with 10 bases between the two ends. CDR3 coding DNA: TGTGCCAGCAGCTTAGGTGGGTGGAGCTCCTACGAGCAGTACTTC. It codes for CASSLGGWSSYEQYF.

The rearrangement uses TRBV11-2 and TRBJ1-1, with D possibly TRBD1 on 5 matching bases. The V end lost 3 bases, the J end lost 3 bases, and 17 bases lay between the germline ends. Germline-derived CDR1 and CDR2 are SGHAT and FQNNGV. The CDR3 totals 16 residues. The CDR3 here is CASSFSGGRGDTEAFF. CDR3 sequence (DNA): TGTGCCAGCAGCTTTAGCGGGGGACGGGGGGACACTGAAGCTTTCTTT.

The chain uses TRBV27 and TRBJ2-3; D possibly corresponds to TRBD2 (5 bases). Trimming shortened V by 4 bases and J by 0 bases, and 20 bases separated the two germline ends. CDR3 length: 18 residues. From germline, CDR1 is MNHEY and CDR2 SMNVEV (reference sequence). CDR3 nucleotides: TGTGCCAGCAGTTCCTTAAAAGCGGAGTCACATAGCACAGATACGCAGTATTTT. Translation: CASSSLKAESHSTDTQYF.

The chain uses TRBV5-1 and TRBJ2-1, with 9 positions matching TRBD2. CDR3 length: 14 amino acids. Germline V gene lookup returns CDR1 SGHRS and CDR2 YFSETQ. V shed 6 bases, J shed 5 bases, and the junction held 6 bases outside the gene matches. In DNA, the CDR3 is TGCGCCAGCAACCTAGCGGGGACCAACAATGAGCAGTTCTTC. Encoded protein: CASNLAGTNNEQFF.

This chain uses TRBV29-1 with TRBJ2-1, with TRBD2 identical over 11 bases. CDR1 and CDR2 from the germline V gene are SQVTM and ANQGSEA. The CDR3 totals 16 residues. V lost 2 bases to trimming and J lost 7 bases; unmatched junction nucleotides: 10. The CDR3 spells CSVEPRTSGGKNEQFF. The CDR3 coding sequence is TGCAGCGTTGAACCTCGCACTAGCGGGGGTAAGAATGAGCAGTTCTTC.

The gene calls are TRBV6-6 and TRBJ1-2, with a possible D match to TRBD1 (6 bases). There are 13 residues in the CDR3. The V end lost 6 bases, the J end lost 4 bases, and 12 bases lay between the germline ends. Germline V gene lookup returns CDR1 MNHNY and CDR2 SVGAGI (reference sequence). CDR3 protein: CASREGQSYGYTF. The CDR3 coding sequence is TGTGCCAGCAGAGAAGGACAGTCCTATGGCTACACCTTC.